This T cell receptor beta chain was sequenced in a study of blood T cell repertoires in COVID-19. In the study overall: Spain, Italy and the United States supplied samples that represented acute and convalescent COVID-19. In each case, the material was cDNA or gDNA derived from T cells, B-cell-depleted T cells, or PBMCs.

In the authors' methods: Counts of nucleated cells, estimated from reference gene primer amplification, were obtained. Assay used: immunoSEQ multiplex PCR; TCRdb lists only in-frame clones, some missing. V and J calls and clone size are as listed in that table; D and trimming were resolved from the DNA. This table holds around 250,000 clones, approximately 86% found once. The clonotype comes from a woman aged 18-35 years with acute or convalescent COVID-19. Material for sequencing was peripheral blood.

CDR3 protein: CASSPGTGLAYNEQFF. DNA for the CDR3: TGTGCCAGCAGCCCCGGGACTGGACTAGCGTACAATGAGCAGTTCTTC. The chain recombines TRBV6-2 or TRBV6-3 with TRBJ2-1; 9 bases align to TRBD2. Trimming cost V 6 bases and J 4 bases; bases outside gene matches: 10. In germline, CDR1 is MNHEY, CDR2 SVGEGT. The CDR3 covers 16 residues.